The text below deals with one T cell receptor (beta chain). These data belong to a study of blood T cell repertoires in COVID-19. Study context: Acute and convalescent COVID-19 specimens originated in the United States, Italy and Spain. From T cells, B-cell-depleted T cells, or PBMCs came the material, which was cDNA or gDNA.

Per the original methods: The authors estimated nucleated cell counts from reference gene primer amplification. The protocol was immunoSEQ multiplex PCR, while the TCRdb copy is restricted to in-frame clones and leaves out a portion. That table gives V, J and clone size, and the DNA gave D and trimming. The repertoire holds 170,000 or so clones, with about 88% as singletons. Recovery meant two consecutive negative NP/OP PCR tests, professional clearance, or resolved symptoms. Germline loops: CDR1 SGHTA, CDR2 FQGNSA. The CDR3 covers 15 residues. V shed 2 bases, J shed 9 bases, and the junction held 7 bases outside the gene matches.

The sample taken for sequencing was PBMCs or T cells enriched from blood (not recorded which). This clonotype was sampled from a woman aged 45-65 years who had recovered from COVID-19. The rearrangement links TRBV7-2 to TRBJ2-1; 10 nucleotides agree with TRBD2. In nucleotides, the CDR3 is TGTGCCAGCAGCTTAAAAGCGGGAGGGCCGGGTGAGCAGTTCTTC. Protein: CASSLKAGGPGEQFF.